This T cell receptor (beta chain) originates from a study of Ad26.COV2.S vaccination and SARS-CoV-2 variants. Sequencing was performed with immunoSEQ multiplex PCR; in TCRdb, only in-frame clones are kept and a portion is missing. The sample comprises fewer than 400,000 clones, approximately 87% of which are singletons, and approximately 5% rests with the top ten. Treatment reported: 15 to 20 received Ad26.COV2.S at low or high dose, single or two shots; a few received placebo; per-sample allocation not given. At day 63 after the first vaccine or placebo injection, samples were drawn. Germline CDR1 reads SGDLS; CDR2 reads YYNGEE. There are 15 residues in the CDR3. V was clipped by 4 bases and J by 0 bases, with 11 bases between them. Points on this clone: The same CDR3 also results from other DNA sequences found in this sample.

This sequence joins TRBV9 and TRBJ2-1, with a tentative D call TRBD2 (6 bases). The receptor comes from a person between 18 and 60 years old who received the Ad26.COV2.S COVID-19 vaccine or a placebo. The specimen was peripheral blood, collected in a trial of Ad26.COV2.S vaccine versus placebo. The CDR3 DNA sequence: TGTGCCAGCAGCCGCGGGGATAGCTCCTACAATGAGCAGTTCTTC. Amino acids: CASSRGDSSYNEQFF.